This TCR beta chain was obtained from a study of breast tumors, draining lymph nodes, adjacent tissues. The study's findings and limits: Luminal-like breast cancer showed significantly higher tumor–nontumor repertoire similarity than basal-like. The data were judged consistent with most tumor T cells coming from lymph node and expanding in tumor. The lymph node origin of tumor T cells was framed as consistent with a hypothesis, not demonstrated.

Using its own MiXCR run on the multiplex PCR reads, TCRdb lists one record per CDR3 protein. The sample holds about 180,000 distinct CDR3 sequences, roughly a third seen once. Points on this clonotype: Its antigen is undetermined.

Samples came from axillary lymph nodes draining the breast cancer. V shed 2 bases, J shed 8 bases, and the junction held 6 bases outside the gene matches. The length of the CDR3 is 15 residues. CDR1 and CDR2 (germline): MNHEY, SVGAGI. The receptor comes from a female donor with breast cancer. Some clones in this sample may be carry-over from other donors' samples. This rearrangement joins TRBV6-5 to TRBJ2-1; 10 bases match TRBD1. Specimen: axillary lymph node tissue. DNA for the CDR3: TGTGCCAGCAGTTACGGGGGACAGGGGTTCCATGAGCAGTTCTTC. As protein: CASSYGGQGFHEQFF.